These T cell receptor beta chains were read from a single sample in a study of glioma-infiltrating T cells. MiXCR was run by TCRdb on the multiplex PCR reads, yielding one entry per CDR3 protein. Of about 180,000 distinct CDR3 sequences detected, more than 35% appear once; the ten largest clones hold roughly 5.5%. Sequenced input: glioma tissue, nonneoplastic brain tissue, or PBMCs (not recorded which). Every receptor here comes from a human donor with low-grade glioma or glioblastoma, undergoing nonglioma brain surgery, or in good health (not recorded which). CDR3s include the opening cysteine and the closing phenylalanine or tryptophan. A D gene is named only where the DNA matches it firmly. Clone size, where shown, is once, few, many, or a class for clones that have expanded.

D,size,V,J,DNA,CDR3
NA,NA,TRBV12-3/TRBV12-4,TRBJ1-2,TGTGCCAGCAGCACAACCGCTTATGGCTTCACCTTC,CASSTTAYGFTF
TRBD2,many,TRBV20-1,TRBJ2-1,TGCAGTGCTACGCCCGTAGCGGGAGATTACAATGAGCAGTTCTTC,CSATPVAGDYNEQFF
NA,once,TRBV12-3/TRBV12-4,TRBJ2-1,TGTGCCAGCAGTTTACCCGCCAATGAGCAGTTCTTC,CASSLPANEQFF
TRBD2,NA,TRBV10-3,TRBJ2-1,TGTGCCATCAGTGCGATCCTAGCGGGAGGACCCTCCTACAATGAGCAGTTCTTC,CAISAILAGGPSYNEQFF
NA,NA,TRBV5-4,TRBJ2-3,TGTGCCAGCAGCTTTTATAGCCGAGTAAACACAGATACGCAGTATTTT,CASSFYSRVNTDTQYF
NA,medium-sized,TRBV20-1,TRBJ1-2,TGCAGTGCTTCCCGGGGGACTGGCTACACCTTC,CSASRGTGYTF
TRBD2,many,TRBV6-1,TRBJ2-7,TGTGCCAGCATTCAAGGGCTAGCGGACTACGAGCAGTACTTC,CASIQGLADYEQYF
NA,NA,TRBV7-8,TRBJ2-2,TGTGCCAGCAGCTTAGTCTCTGTGAACACCTGGGAGCTGTTTTTT,CASSLVSVNTWELFF
NA,NA,TRBV20-1,TRBJ2-3,TGCAGTGCCGCCTCGGGGCGGGATCAGACAGATACGCAGTATTTT,CSAASGRDQTDTQYF
TRBD1,many,TRBV6-1,TRBJ1-5,TGTGCCAGCAGTGGTGCCGGGACAGGGGTTCATCAGCCCCAGCATTTT,CASSGAGTGVHQPQHF
NA,few,TRBV14,TRBJ1-3,TGTGCCAGCAGCCAAGATAGCCCCTCGGCAAGCTCTGGAAACACCATATATTTT,CASSQDSPSASSGNTIYF
TRBD2,NA,TRBV7-8,TRBJ2-7,TGTGCCAGCAGCTTTCTAGCGGGAGGGGACGAGCAGAACTTC,CASSFLAGGDEQNF
NA,NA,TRBV29-1,TRBJ2-1,TGCAGCGTTGTGGCCACCAGAAATGAGCAGTTCTTC,CSVVATRNEQFF
NA,NA,TRBV2,TRBJ2-1,TGTGCCAGCCAAAACTCCGGACGTTACAATGAGCAGTTCTTC,CASQNSGRYNEQFF
NA,few,TRBV10-2,TRBJ1-5,TGCGCCAGCAGTGAGTTAAGGGGACAGCCCCAGCATTTT,CASSELRGQPQHF
NA,NA,TRBV19,TRBJ1-1,TGTGCCACCATAAAGGGGGGAATGAACACTGAAGCTTTCTTT,CATIKGGMNTEAFF
TRBD1,once,TRBV20-1,TRBJ2-7,TGCAGTGTGCAACCGGGACAGGGGGCGCTGGAAGAGCAGTACTTC,CSVQPGQGALEEQYF
TRBD1,once,TRBV4-2,TRBJ2-7,TGTGCCAGCAGCCAGCCCGGGACAGGGGACGAGCAGTACTTC,CASSQPGTGDEQYF
NA,NA,TRBV29-1,TRBJ2-3,TGCAGCACCGGGGACCGGACAGATACGCAGTATTTT,CSTGDRTDTQYF
NA,once,TRBV29-1,TRBJ2-1,TGCAGCGCCAACCGGTACAGGGTAAATGAGCAGTTCTTC,CSANRYRVNEQFF
NA,many,TRBV4-1,TRBJ1-1,TGCGCCAGCAGCCAAGTAACACGGCGGAACACTGAAGCTTTCTTT,CASSQVTRRNTEAFF
NA,NA,TRBV3-1,TRBJ2-7,TGTGCCAGCAGCCAAGTCTCCGAGCAGTACTTC,CASSQVSEQYF
NA,many,TRBV7-9,TRBJ1-5,TGTGCCAGCAGCTCCAGGGGCCAGCCCCAGCATTTT,CASSSRGQPQHF
NA,once,TRBV12-3/TRBV12-4,TRBJ2-7,TGTGCCAGCAGTTTGGAAGGAGGAGGTTCCTACGAGCAGCACTTC,CASSLEGGGSYEQHF
TRBD2,NA,TRBV2,TRBJ2-1,TGTGCCAGCTCAAAACTAGCGGGAGTTAACGGGGAGCAGTTCTTC,CASSKLAGVNGEQFF
NA,NA,TRBV29-1,TRBJ2-7,TGCAGCGTTCAACAGGATTCCTACGAGCAGTACTTC,CSVQQDSYEQYF
NA,few,TRBV14,TRBJ1-1,TGTGCCAGCAGCCAAGATTGGGCAATGAACACTGAAGCTTTCTTT,CASSQDWAMNTEAFF
NA,many,TRBV20-1,TRBJ2-5,TGCAGTGCTAGAATGGCGAGGTTGGAGACCCAGTACTTC,CSARMARLETQYF
NA,NA,TRBV20-1,TRBJ1-5,TGCAGTGCTAGAGACGTCCGGGGAATAAATAAGACCCAGCATTTT,CSARDVRGINKTQHF
TRBD2,many,TRBV28,TRBJ2-2,TGTGCCAGCAGTAGCGCAGCGGGAGGAACCGGGGAGCTGTTTTTT,CASSSAAGGTGELFF
TRBD2,NA,TRBV20-1,TRBJ2-1,TGCAGTGCTAGCGGGGCGGGAGCAAGGAGCTACAATGAGCAGTTCTTC,CSASGAGARSYNEQFF
TRBD1,NA,TRBV7-9,TRBJ2-3,TGTGCCAGCAGCCCAACAGGGGACGGCACAGATACGCAGTATTTT,CASSPTGDGTDTQYF
NA,NA,TRBV19,TRBJ2-1,TGTGCCATTAAGGGACACCGGTTTAAGGATGAGCAGTTCTTC,CAIKGHRFKDEQFF
NA,many,TRBV18,TRBJ1-1,TGTGCCAGCTCACCACCCACTGAAGCTTTCTTT,CASSPPTEAFF
NA,many,TRBV28,TRBJ2-7,TGTGCCAGCAGTATCCCAGGGCTCGAGCAGTACTTC,CASSIPGLEQYF
NA,many,TRBV19,TRBJ1-5,TGTGCCAGTAGTGTAGAGAGGCAGCCCCAGCATTTT,CASSVERQPQHF
TRBD1,few,TRBV2,TRBJ2-7,TGTGCCAGCAGATGGGACAGGGGGCCCCCCTACGAGCAGTACTTC,CASRWDRGPPYEQYF
NA,NA,TRBV27,TRBJ2-3,TGTGCCAGCAGGAATAGCAAAGATACGCAGTATTTT,CASRNSKDTQYF
NA,medium-sized,TRBV24-1,TRBJ2-5,TGTGCCACCGGGGGGTCCCCTGGAGAGACCCAGTACTTC,CATGGSPGETQYF
NA,few,TRBV11-1,TRBJ2-3,TGTGCCAGCAGCTTAGCGCGAGGGATAAGTACGCAGTATTTT,CASSLARGISTQYF
TRBD1,many,TRBV20-1,TRBJ1-4,TGCAGTGCTAGAGACTGGGACAGGGGCGGTGAAAAACTGTTTTTT,CSARDWDRGGEKLFF
NA,NA,TRBV5-1,TRBJ2-1,TGCGCCAGCAGCTTGAACGAGAACGATGAGCAGTTCTTC,CASSLNENDEQFF
NA,NA,TRBV29-1,TRBJ2-1,TGCAGCGTTGAAGATAATTCGGGTGAGCAGTTCTTC,CSVEDNSGEQFF